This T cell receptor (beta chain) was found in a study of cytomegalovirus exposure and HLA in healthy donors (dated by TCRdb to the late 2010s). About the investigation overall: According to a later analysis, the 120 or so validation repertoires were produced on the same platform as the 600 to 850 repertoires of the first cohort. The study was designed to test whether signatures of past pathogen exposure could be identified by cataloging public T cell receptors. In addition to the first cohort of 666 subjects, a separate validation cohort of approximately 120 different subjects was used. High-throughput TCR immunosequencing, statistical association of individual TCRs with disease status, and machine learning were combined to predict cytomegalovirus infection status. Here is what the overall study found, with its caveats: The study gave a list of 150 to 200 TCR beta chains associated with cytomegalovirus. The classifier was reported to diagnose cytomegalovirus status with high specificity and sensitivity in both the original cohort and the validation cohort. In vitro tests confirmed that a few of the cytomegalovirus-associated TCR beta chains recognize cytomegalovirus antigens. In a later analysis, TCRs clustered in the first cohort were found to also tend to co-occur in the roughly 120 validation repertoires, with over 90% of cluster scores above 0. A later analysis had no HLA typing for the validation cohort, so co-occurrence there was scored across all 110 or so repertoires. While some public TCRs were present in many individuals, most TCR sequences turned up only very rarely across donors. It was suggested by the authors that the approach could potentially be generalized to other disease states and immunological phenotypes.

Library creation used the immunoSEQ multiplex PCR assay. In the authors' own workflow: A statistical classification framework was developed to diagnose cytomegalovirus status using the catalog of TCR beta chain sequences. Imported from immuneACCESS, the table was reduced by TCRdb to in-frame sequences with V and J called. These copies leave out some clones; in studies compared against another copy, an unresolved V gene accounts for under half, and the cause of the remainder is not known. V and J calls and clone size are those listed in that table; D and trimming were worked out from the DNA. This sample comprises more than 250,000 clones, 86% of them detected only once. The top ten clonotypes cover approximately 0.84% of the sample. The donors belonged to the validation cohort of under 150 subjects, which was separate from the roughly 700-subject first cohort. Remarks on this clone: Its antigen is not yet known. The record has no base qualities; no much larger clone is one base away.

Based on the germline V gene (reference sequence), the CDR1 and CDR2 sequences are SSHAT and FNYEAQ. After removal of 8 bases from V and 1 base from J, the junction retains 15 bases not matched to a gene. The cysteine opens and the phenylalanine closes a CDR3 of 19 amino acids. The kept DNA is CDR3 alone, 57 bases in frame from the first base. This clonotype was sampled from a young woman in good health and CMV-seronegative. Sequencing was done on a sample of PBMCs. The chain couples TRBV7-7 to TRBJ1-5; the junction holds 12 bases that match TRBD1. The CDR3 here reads CASGLLRDRGRSSNQPQHF. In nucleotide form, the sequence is TGTGCCAGCGGACTTCTCCGGGACAGGGGGCGATCAAGCAATCAGCCCCAGCATTTT.